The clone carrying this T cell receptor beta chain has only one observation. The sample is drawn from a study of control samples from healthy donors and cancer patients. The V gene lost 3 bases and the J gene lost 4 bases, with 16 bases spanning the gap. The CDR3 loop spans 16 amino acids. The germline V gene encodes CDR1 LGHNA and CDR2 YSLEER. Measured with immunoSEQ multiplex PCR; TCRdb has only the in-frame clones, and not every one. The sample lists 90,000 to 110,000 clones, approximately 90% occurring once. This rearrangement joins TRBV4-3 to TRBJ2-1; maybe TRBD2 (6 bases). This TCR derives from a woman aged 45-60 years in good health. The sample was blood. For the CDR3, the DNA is TGCGCCAGCAGCCAGGGACGTAGGGACTTTTACAATGAGCAGTTCTTC. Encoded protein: CASSQGRRDFYNEQFF.